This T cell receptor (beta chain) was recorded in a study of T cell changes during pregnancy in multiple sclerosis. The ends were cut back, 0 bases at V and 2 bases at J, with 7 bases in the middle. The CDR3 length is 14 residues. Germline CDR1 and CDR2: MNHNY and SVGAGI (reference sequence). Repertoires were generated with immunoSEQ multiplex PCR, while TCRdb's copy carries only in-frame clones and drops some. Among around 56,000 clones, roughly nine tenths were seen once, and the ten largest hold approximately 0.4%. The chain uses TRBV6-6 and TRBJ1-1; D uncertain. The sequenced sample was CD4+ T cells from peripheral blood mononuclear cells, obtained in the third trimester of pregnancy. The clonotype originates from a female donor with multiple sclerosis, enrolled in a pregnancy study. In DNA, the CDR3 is TGTGCCAGCAGTTACTCGGCAGTTAACACTGAAGCTTTCTTT. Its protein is CASSYSAVNTEAFF.